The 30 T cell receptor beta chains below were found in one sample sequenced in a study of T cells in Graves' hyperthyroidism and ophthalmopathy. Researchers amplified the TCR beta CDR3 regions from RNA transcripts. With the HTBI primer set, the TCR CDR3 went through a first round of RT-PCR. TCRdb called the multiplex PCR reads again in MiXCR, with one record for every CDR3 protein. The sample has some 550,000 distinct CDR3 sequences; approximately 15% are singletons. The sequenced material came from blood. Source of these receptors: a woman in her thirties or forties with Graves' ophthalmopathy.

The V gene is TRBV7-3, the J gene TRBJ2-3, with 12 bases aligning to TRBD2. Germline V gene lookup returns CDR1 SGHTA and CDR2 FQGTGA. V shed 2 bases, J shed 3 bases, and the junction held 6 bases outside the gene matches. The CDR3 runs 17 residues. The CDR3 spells CASSLLAGGPGTDTQYF. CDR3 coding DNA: TGTGCCAGCAGCTTACTAGCGGGAGGGCCGGGGACAGATACGCAGTATTTT.

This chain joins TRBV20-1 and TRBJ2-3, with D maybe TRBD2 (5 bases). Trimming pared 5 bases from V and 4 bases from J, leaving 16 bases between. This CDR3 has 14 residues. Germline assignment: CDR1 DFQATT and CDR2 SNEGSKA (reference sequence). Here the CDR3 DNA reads TGCAGTGCTTATACCGGGAACCTGCCAGATACGCAGTATTTT. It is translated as CSAYTGNLPDTQYF.

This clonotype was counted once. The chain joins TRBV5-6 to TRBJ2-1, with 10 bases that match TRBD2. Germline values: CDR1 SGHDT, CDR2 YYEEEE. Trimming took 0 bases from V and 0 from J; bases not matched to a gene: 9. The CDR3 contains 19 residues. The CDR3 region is CASSLAQGLALSSYNEQFF. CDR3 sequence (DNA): TGTGCCAGCAGCTTGGCCCAGGGACTAGCGCTGAGCTCCTACAATGAGCAGTTCTTC.

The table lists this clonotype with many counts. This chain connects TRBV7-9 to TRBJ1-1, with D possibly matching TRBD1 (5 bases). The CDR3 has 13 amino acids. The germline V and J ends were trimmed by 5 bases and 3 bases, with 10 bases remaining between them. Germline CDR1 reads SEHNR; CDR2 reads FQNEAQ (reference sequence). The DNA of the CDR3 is TGTGCCAGCAGCCCGGGACGTGACACTGAAGCTTTCTTT. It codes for CASSPGRDTEAFF.

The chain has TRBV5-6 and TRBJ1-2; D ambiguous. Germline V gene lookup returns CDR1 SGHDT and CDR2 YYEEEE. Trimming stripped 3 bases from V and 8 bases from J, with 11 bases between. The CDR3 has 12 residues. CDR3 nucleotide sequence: TGTGCCAGCAGCTCCACCCCGGAGGGCTACACCTTC. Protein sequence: CASSSTPEGYTF.

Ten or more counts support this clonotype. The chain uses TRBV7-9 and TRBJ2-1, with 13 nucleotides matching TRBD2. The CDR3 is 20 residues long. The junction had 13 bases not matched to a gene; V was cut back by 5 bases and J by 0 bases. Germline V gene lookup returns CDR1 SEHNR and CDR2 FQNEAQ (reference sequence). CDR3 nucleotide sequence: TGTGCCAGCAGCCGCCTTCCGGGACTAGCGGGAAAAAGCTCCTACAATGAGCAGTTCTTC. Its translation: CASSRLPGLAGKSSYNEQFF.

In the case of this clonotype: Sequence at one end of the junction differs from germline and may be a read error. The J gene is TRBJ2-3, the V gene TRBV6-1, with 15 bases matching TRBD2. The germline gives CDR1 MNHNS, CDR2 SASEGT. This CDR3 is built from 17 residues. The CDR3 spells CASSEGTSGGASDAQYF. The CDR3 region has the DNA TGTGCCAGCAGTGAAGGGACTAGCGGGGGGGCCTCAGATGCGCAGTATTTT.

The CDR3 sequence: CASTGQGPSSGELFF. The CDR3, as DNA: TGTGCCAGCACGGGACAGGGGCCATCATCGGGGGAGCTGTTTTTT. This chain connects TRBV12-3 or TRBV12-4 to TRBJ2-2; 10 bases fit TRBD1. V trimming: 7 bases; J trimming: 8 bases; junction bases outside the gene matches: 10. This CDR3 region has 15 residues.

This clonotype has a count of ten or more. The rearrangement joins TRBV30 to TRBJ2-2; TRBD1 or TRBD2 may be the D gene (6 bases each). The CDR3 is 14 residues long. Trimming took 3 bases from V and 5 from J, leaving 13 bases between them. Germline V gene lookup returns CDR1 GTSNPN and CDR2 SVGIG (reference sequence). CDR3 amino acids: CAWRPQGRTGELFF. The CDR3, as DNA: TGTGCCTGGAGACCCCAGGGGAGGACCGGGGAGCTGTTTTTT.

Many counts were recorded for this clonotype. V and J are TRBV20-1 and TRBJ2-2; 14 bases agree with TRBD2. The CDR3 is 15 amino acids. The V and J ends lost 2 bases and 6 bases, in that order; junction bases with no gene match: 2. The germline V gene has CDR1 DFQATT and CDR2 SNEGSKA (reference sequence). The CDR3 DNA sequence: TGCAGTGCTAGACTGACTAGCGGGAGGGCCGGGGAGCTGTTTTTT. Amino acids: CSARLTSGRAGELFF.

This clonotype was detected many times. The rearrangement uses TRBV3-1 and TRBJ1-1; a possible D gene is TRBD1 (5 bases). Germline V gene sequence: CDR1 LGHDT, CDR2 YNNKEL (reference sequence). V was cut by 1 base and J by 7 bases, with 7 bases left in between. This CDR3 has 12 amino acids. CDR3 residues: CASSQGGSEAFF. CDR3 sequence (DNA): TGTGCCAGCAGCCAAGGGGGCAGTGAAGCTTTCTTT.

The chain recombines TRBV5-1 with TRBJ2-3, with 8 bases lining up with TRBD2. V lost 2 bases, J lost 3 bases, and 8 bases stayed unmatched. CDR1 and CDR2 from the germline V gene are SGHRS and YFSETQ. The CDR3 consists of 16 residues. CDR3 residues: CASSLYSGMGTDTQYF. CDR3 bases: TGCGCCAGCAGCTTATATAGCGGGATGGGTACAGATACGCAGTATTTT. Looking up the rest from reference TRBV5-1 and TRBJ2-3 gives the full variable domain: KAGVTQTPRYLIKTRGQQVTLSCSPISGHRSVSWYQQTPGQGLQFLFEYFSETQRNKGNFPGRFSGRQFSNSRSEMNVSTLELGDSALYLCASSLYSGMGTDTQYFGPGTRLTVL.

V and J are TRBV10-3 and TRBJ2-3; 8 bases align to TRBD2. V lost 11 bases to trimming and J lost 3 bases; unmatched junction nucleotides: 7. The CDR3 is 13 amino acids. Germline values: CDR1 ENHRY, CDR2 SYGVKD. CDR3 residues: CAGGAGGTDTQYF. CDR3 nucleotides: TGTGCCGGAGGGGCGGGAGGAACAGATACGCAGTATTTT.

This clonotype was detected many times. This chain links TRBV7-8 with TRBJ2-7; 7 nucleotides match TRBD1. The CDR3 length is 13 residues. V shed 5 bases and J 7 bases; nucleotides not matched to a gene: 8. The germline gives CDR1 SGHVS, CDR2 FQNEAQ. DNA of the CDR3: TGTGCCAGCAGCCAGGACAGGAGCCTTGAGCAGTACTTC. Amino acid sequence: CASSQDRSLEQYF.

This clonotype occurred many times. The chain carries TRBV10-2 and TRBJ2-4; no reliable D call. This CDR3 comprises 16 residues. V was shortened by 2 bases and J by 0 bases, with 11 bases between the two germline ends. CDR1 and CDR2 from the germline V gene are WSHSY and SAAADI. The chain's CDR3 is CASSESYLVAKNIQYF. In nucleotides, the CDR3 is TGCGCCAGCAGTGAGAGCTATCTGGTAGCCAAAAACATTCAGTACTTC.

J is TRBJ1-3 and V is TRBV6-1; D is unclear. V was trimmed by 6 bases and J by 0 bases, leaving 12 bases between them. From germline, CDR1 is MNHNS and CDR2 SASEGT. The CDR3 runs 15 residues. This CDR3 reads CASRETEISGNTIYF. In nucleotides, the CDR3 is TGTGCCAGCAGGGAAACAGAAATCTCTGGAAACACCATATATTTT.

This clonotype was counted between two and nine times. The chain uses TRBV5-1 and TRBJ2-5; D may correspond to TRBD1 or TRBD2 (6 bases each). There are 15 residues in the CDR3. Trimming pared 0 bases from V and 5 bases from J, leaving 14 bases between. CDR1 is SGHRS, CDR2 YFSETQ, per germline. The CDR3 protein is CASSLDWGAAETQYF. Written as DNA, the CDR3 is TGCGCCAGCAGCTTGGATTGGGGGGCAGCGGAGACCCAGTACTTC.

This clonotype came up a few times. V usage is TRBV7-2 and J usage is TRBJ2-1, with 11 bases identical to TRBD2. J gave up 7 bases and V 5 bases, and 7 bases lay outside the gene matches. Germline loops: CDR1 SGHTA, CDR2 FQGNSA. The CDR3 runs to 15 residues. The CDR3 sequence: CASSVGLAETNEQFF. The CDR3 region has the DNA TGTGCCAGCAGCGTGGGACTAGCGGAAACAAATGAGCAGTTCTTC.

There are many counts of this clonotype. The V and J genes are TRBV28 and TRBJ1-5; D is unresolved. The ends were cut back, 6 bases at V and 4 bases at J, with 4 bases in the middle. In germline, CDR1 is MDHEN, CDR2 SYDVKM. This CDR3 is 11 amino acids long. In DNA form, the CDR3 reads TGTGCCAGCAGCCGAAATCAGCCCCAGCATTTT. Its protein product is CASSRNQPQHF.

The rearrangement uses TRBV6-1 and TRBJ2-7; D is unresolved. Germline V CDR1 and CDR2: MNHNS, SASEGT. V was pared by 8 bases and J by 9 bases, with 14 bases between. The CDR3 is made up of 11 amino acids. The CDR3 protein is CASALNLGQYF. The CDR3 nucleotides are TGTGCCAGCGCCTTGAACCTTGGGCAGTACTTC.

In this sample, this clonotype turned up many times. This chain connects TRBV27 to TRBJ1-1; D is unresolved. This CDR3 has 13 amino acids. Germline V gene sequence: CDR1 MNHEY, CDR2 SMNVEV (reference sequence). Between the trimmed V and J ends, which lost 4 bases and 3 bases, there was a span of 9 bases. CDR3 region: CASSSPEHTEAFF. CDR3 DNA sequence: TGTGCCAGCAGTTCGCCAGAACACACTGAAGCTTTCTTT.

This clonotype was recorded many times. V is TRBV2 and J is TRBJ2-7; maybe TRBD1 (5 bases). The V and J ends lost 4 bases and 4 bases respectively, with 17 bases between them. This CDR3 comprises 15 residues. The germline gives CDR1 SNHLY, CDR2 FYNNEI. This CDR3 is CASSAQGRAGYEQYF. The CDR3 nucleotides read TGTGCCAGCAGTGCTCAAGGCAGGGCCGGGTACGAGCAGTACTTC.

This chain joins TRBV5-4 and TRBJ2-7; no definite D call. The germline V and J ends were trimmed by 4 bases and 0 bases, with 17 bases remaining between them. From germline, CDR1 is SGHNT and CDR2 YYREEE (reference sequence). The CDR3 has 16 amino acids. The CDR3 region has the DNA TGTGCCAGCAGCACCCCGGACGGTCCAAGCTCCTACGAGCAGTACTTC. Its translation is CASSTPDGPSSYEQYF.

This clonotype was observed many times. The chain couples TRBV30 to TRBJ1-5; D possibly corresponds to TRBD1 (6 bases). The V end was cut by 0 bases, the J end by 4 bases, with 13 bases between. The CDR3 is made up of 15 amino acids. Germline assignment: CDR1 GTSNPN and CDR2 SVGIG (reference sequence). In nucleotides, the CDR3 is TGTGCCTGGAGTGTGGGGGGGCTGGAGAATCAGCCCCAGCATTTT. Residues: CAWSVGGLENQPQHF.

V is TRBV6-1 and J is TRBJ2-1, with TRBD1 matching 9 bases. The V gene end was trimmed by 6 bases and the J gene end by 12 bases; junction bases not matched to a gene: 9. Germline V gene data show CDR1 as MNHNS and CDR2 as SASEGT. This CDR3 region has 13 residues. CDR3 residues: CASRLPGQGWQFF. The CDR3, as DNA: TGTGCCAGCAGACTCCCTGGACAGGGGTGGCAGTTCTTC.

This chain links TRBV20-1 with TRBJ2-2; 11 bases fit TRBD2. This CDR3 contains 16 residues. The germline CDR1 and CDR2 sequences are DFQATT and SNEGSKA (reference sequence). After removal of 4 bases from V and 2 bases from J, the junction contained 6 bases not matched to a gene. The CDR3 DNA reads TGCAGTGCTACCAATCTAGCGGGAGGAAACACCGGGGAGCTGTTTTTT. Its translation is CSATNLAGGNTGELFF.

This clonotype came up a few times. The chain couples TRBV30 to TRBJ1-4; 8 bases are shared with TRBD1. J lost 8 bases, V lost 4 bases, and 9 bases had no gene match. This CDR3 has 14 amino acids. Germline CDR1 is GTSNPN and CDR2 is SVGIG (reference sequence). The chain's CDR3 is CAWTRRTGKEKLFF. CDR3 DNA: TGTGCCTGGACGAGACGGACAGGGAAAGAAAAACTGTTTTTT. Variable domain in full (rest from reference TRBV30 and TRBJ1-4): SQTIHQWPATLVQPVGSPLSLECTVEGTSNPNLYWYRQAAGRGLQLLFYSVGIGQISSEVPQNLSASRPQDRQFILSSKKLLLSDSGFYLCAWTRRTGKEKLFFGSGTQLSVL.

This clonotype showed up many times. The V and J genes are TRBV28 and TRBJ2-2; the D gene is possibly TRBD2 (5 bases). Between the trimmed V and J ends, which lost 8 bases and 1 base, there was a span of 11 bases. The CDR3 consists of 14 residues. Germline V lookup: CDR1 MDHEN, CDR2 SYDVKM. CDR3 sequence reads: CASASGGNTGELFF. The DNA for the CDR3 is TGTGCCAGCGCGAGCGGAGGGAACACCGGGGAGCTGTTTTTT.

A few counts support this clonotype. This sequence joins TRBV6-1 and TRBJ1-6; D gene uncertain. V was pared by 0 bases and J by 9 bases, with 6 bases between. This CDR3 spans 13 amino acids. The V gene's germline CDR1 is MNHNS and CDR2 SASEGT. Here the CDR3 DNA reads TGTGCCAGCAGTGAAGCCGGGTTTTCACCCCTCCACTTT. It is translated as CASSEAGFSPLHF.

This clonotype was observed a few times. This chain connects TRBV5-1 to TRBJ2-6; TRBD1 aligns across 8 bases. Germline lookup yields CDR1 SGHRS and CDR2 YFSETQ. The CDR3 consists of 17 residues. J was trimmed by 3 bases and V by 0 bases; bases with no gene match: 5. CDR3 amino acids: CASSLEGRGLGANVLTF. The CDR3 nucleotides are TGCGCCAGCAGCTTGGAAGGCAGGGGGCTTGGGGCCAACGTCCTGACTTTC.